These 31 T cell receptor beta chains were all obtained from the same sample, sequenced in a study of blood T cell repertoires in COVID-19. Sequenced by immunoSEQ multiplex PCR; TCRdb stores in-frame clones only, minus some. This table has about 320,000 clones, around nine tenths appearing once. The sequenced sample was PBMCs or T cells enriched from blood (not recorded which). The receptors were sampled from a man aged 60 to 75 who had recovered from COVID-19.

CDR3: CASSLARYPYEQYF. The CDR3, as DNA: TGTGCCAGCAGCTTAGCCAGGTACCCCTACGAGCAGTACTTC. This chain links TRBV7-2 with TRBJ2-7; D gene ambiguous. The CDR3 has 14 residues. V lost 0 bases to trimming and J lost 2 bases, with 8 bases between them. The germline CDR1 and CDR2 sequences are SGHTA and FQGNSA.

This clone was recorded only once. V gene TRBV4-3 combines with J gene TRBJ2-7; maybe TRBD2 (5 bases). The CDR3 extends over 20 amino acids. The V end was cut by 1 base, the J end by 2 bases, with 27 bases between. CDR1 LGHNA and CDR2 YSLEER come from the germline V gene. CDR3 in DNA: TGCGCCAGCAGCCAAGTTGATGGCAGGACGGGAAGACAAGGGCCCTACGAGCAGTACTTC. This translates into CASSQVDGRTGRQGPYEQYF.

A single count supports this clone. The rearrangement links TRBV7-8 to TRBJ2-7; possibly TRBD1 for D (6 bases). Trimming cost V 3 bases and J 5 bases, with 23 bases left between them. CDR3 size: 17 residues. CDR1 and CDR2 from the germline V gene are SGHVS and FQNEAQ. The CDR3 loop is CASSFRTVGGRVDEQYF. CDR3 nucleotide sequence: TGTGCCAGCAGCTTCAGGACGGTTGGGGGCCGGGTCGACGAGCAGTACTTC.

The gene calls are TRBV5-1 and TRBJ2-3; TRBD1 matches at 7 bases. The germline V gene encodes CDR1 SGHRS and CDR2 YFSETQ. With V trimmed by 4 bases and J by 5 bases, 10 bases remained unmatched. This CDR3 is built from 15 residues. CDR3 bases: TGCGCCAGCAGCATCTCCGGGACAGCACGAGATACGCAGTATTTT. Amino acids: CASSISGTARDTQYF.

The chain recombines TRBV18 with TRBJ2-4; D may be TRBD1 (5 bases). The germline V gene encodes CDR1 KGHSH and CDR2 LQKENI. The CDR3 covers 13 residues. Deletions cut 3 bases from V and 6 bases from J, with 9 bases between. The CDR3 nucleotides read TGTGCCAGCTCACCGACAGAGGTAAACATTCAGTACTTC. Amino acids: CASSPTEVNIQYF. Supplemented by reference TRBV18 and TRBJ2-4, the full variable domain reads NAGVMQNPRHLVRRRGQEARLRCSPMKGHSHVYWYRQLPEEGLKFMVYLQKENIIDESGMPKERFSAEFPKEGPSILRIQQVVRGDSAAYFCASSPTEVNIQYFGAGTRLSVL.

V and J are TRBV11-2 and TRBJ2-7, with 10 bases lining up with TRBD2. The V gene's germline CDR1 is SGHAT and CDR2 FQNNGV. After removal of 5 bases from V and 3 bases from J, the junction contained 7 bases not matched to a gene. The CDR3 consists of 15 residues. The CDR3: CASSRRTSGDYEQYF. DNA for the CDR3: TGTGCCAGCAGCCGGAGGACTAGCGGAGACTACGAGCAGTACTTC. Complete variable domain (other parts from reference TRBV11-2 and TRBJ2-7): EAGVAQSPRYKIIEKRQSVAFWCNPISGHATLYWYQQILGQGPKLLIQFQNNGVVDDSQLPKDRFSAERLKGVDSTLKIQPAKLEDSAVYLCASSRRTSGDYEQYFGPGTRLTVT.

CDR3 region: CASSPGAGGMSYNEQFF. The CDR3 DNA reads as TGTGCCAGCAGCCCAGGAGCGGGAGGAATGTCCTACAATGAGCAGTTCTTC. The chain links TRBV7-8 to TRBJ2-1; 9 positions agree with TRBD2. Germline CDR1 reads SGHVS; CDR2 reads FQNEAQ. After removal of 5 bases from V and 1 base from J, the junction contained 9 bases not matched to a gene. This CDR3 spans 17 amino acids.

The count of this clone is one. This chain joins TRBV4-3 and TRBJ1-1; D is uncertain. V shed 4 bases and J shed 6 bases, with 12 bases lying between them. CDR1 and CDR2 from the germline V gene are LGHNA and YSLEER. The CDR3 spans 13 residues. The CDR3 region has the DNA TGCGCCAGCAGCCCAGACGGGGTCTCTGAAGCTTTCTTT. It is translated as CASSPDGVSEAFF.

The chain links TRBV4-1 to TRBJ1-2, with D possibly being TRBD1 (6 bases). Germline V gives CDR1 MGHRA, CDR2 YSYEKL. The CDR3 runs 17 residues. The germline V and J ends were trimmed by 2 bases and 7 bases, with 23 bases remaining between them. The CDR3 spells CASSQFSIPGQTRGYTF. As DNA, the CDR3 is TGCGCCAGCAGCCAATTTTCCATTCCGGGACAAACTCGTGGCTACACCTTC.

The rearrangement joins TRBV27 to TRBJ2-3, with a possible D match to TRBD2 (5 bases). Per germline, CDR1 MNHEY and CDR2 SMNVEV (reference sequence). There are 13 residues in the CDR3. V was trimmed by 6 bases and J by 8 bases, leaving 15 bases between them. The CDR3 DNA follows: TGTGCCAGCAGAACCCGGACTCTGGGTACGCAGTATTTT. Protein sequence: CASRTRTLGTQYF.

The chain uses TRBV10-2 and TRBJ1-6, with 9 bases identical to TRBD1. CDR3 length: 15 residues. The germline V gene encodes CDR1 WSHSY and CDR2 SAAADI. Losses at the gene ends were 4 bases for V and 8 bases for J; bases not matched to a gene: 6. Written as DNA, the CDR3 is TGCGCCAGCAGTGTAGGTCGGGACAGGGATTCACCCCTCCACTTT. It specifies CASSVGRDRDSPLHF.

This sequence joins TRBV7-2 and TRBJ1-5, with D hard to call. The ends were cut back, 8 bases at V and 0 bases at J, with 17 bases in the middle. The length of the CDR3 is 16 residues. CDR1 and CDR2 from the germline V gene are SGHTA and FQGNSA. The CDR3 DNA follows: TGTGCCAGCGCCCCTGACAACCCTTATAGCAATCAGCCCCAGCATTTT. This encodes CASAPDNPYSNQPQHF. Full variable domain (rest looked up from reference TRBV7-2 and TRBJ1-5): GAGVSQSPSNKVTEKGKDVELRCDPISGHTALYWYRQSLGQGLEFLIYFQGNSAPDKSGLPSDRFSAERTGGSVSTLTIQRTQQEDSAVYLCASAPDNPYSNQPQHFGDGTRLSIL.

This chain joins TRBV7-2 and TRBJ2-1; D is uncertain. The CDR3 covers 13 residues. CDR1 and CDR2 from the germline V gene are SGHTA and FQGNSA. V was shortened by 5 bases and J by 6 bases, with 11 bases between the two germline ends. The CDR3 protein is CASSPARGNEQFF. CDR3 DNA sequence: TGTGCCAGCAGCCCCGCCCGAGGCAATGAGCAGTTCTTC.

The chain links TRBV3-1 (or the pseudogene TRBV3-2) to TRBJ1-2; D perhaps matches TRBD1 (5 bases). Per the germline V gene, CDR1 is LGHDT and CDR2 is YNNKEL (reference sequence). This CDR3 is built from 16 residues. V lost 0 bases and J lost 6, with 17 bases in between. DNA of the CDR3: TGTGCCAGCAGCCAAGATTTACACAGGCCGGTAAATGGCTACACCTTC. Protein sequence: CASSQDLHRPVNGYTF.

The chain joins TRBV9 to TRBJ1-4; perhaps TRBD1 as D (5 bases). The length of the CDR3 is 16 residues. With 7 bases removed from V and 4 bases from J, the gap between germline ends came to 20 bases. Per the germline V gene, CDR1 is SGDLS and CDR2 is YYNGEE. For the CDR3, the DNA is TGTGCCAGCCCTCTAACCGGGACTCAAATTAATGAAAAACTGTTTTTT. Its protein product is CASPLTGTQINEKLFF.

This chain links TRBV19 with TRBJ1-5, with D possibly being TRBD1 (5 bases). The CDR3 totals 17 residues. Trimming cost V 4 bases and J 0 bases, with 16 bases left between them. Germline assignment: CDR1 LNHDA and CDR2 SQIVND (reference sequence). CDR3 in amino acids: CASSNPDGGYSNQPQHF. The CDR3 DNA is TGTGCCAGTAGTAACCCGGACGGGGGGTATAGCAATCAGCCCCAGCATTTT.

The chain employs TRBV7-9 and TRBJ2-3; the match to TRBD1 covers 9 bases. The ends lost 2 bases at V and 3 bases at J; junction bases unmatched: 12. Germline values: CDR1 SEHNR, CDR2 FQNEAQ (reference sequence). The CDR3 has 18 amino acids. CDR3 amino acids: CASSLSPHTGTGTDTQYF. CDR3 coding DNA: TGTGCCAGCAGCTTATCCCCCCACACCGGGACAGGGACAGATACGCAGTATTTT. The full variable domain, in which reference TRBV7-9 and TRBJ2-3 provide the parts outside the CDR3, is DTGVSQNPRHKITKRGQNVTFRCDPISEHNRLYWYRQTLGQGPEFLTYFQNEAQLEKSRLLSDRFSAERPKGSFSTLEIQRTEQGDSAMYLCASSLSPHTGTGTDTQYFGPGTRLTVL.

This chain uses TRBV3-1 (or the pseudogene TRBV3-2) with TRBJ2-3; 9 bases line up with TRBD2. Germline V CDR1 and CDR2: LGHDT, YNNKEL (reference sequence). With V trimmed by 4 bases and J by 5 bases, 16 bases remained unmatched. The CDR3 is made up of 18 amino acids. The CDR3 spells CASSPPLALAGVKDTQYF. DNA of the CDR3: TGTGCCAGCAGCCCCCCTCTGGCACTAGCGGGTGTGAAAGATACGCAGTATTTT.

The gene calls are TRBV7-5 and TRBJ1-5. TRBV7-5 is a documented pseudogene. The CDR3 runs 16 residues. DNA for the CDR3: TGTGCCAGAAGCCTCGGACGTCCTGGAGGATCTCAGCCCCAGCATTTT. This translates into CARSLGRPGGSQPQHF.

J is TRBJ2-7 and V is TRBV5-8; 14 bases map to TRBD2. Germline trimming cut 4 bases from V and 6 bases from J; bases unmatched to any gene: 9. CDR1 and CDR2 from the germline V gene are SGHTS and YDEGEE. The CDR3 has 16 residues. The CDR3 DNA reads TGTGCCAGCAGCCTGGGACTAGCGGGAGTTCATCTCGAGCAGTACTTC. This codes for CASSLGLAGVHLEQYF.

The chain couples TRBV3-1 (or the pseudogene TRBV3-2) to TRBJ1-1, with 9 bases aligning to TRBD1. V lost 8 bases, J lost 5 bases, and 9 bases stayed unmatched. In germline, CDR1 is LGHDT, CDR2 YNNKEL (reference sequence). This CDR3 is 14 amino acids long. The CDR3 loop is CASRGRDRETEAFF. CDR3 nucleotide sequence: TGTGCCAGCCGCGGGCGGGACAGGGAGACTGAAGCTTTCTTT.

Notes on this clone: In the same sample, other DNA sequences code for this CDR3. The chain links TRBV4-2 to TRBJ2-5; 8 bases fit TRBD2. The length of the CDR3 is 15 residues. With 4 bases clipped from V and 1 base from J, the junction kept 5 bases outside the gene matches. Germline loops: CDR1 LGHNA, CDR2 YNFKEQ. This CDR3 is CASSPGTSGQETQYF. The CDR3 region has the DNA TGTGCCAGCAGCCCCGGGACTAGTGGCCAAGAGACCCAGTACTTC.

The chain joins TRBV12-3 or TRBV12-4 to TRBJ2-2, with D possibly matching TRBD1 (6 bases). The CDR3 sequence is 12 residues long. Trimming removed 7 bases at V and 7 bases at J, with 10 bases between. The CDR3 DNA sequence: TGTGCCAGCATACAGGGCTTCGGGGAGCTGTTTTTT. Its protein product is CASIQGFGELFF.

The genes are TRBV9 and TRBJ1-3; 7 nucleotides line up with TRBD1. Per the germline V gene, CDR1 is SGDLS and CDR2 is YYNGEE. With V trimmed by 2 bases and J by 4 bases, 9 bases remained unmatched. The CDR3 contains 16 residues. CDR3 bases: TGTGCCAGCAGCGTGATGGCAGGGGGATTGGGAAACACCATATATTTT. This codes for CASSVMAGGLGNTIYF.

The DNA for the CDR3 is TGTGCCAGCAGCTTCCGGGACTACCCCAGTTTGGGGGAGCTGTTTTTT. Translation gives CASSFRDYPSLGELFF. The rearrangement joins TRBV9 to TRBJ2-2; 7 positions match TRBD2. CDR1 is SGDLS and CDR2 is YYNGEE in the germline V gene. The CDR3 length is 16 residues. J gave up 8 bases and V 4 bases, and 14 bases lay outside the gene matches.

The V gene is TRBV12-3 or TRBV12-4, the J gene TRBJ2-7; TRBD2 matches 9 bases. CDR3 length: 13 residues. Germline trimming cut 5 bases from V and 6 bases from J; bases unmatched to any gene: 5. Here the CDR3 reads CASSTGLAGEQYF. Here the CDR3 DNA reads TGTGCCAGCAGTACGGGACTAGCAGGCGAGCAGTACTTC.

The chain joins TRBV7-8 to TRBJ2-5, with 10 bases identical to TRBD2. V lost 5 bases to trimming and J lost 5 bases; unmatched junction nucleotides: 8. CDR1 is SGHVS, CDR2 FQNEAQ, per germline. The CDR3 loop spans 15 amino acids. The CDR3 region is CASSPLSGGRETQYF. The CDR3 nucleotides read TGTGCCAGCAGCCCCCTTAGCGGGGGGCGTGAGACCCAGTACTTC.

The chain joins TRBV3-1 (or the pseudogene TRBV3-2) to TRBJ1-6; D might be TRBD1 (5 bases). The ends were cut back, 5 bases at V and 4 bases at J, with 9 bases in the middle. The V gene's germline CDR1 is LGHDT and CDR2 YNNKEL (reference sequence). The CDR3 totals 14 residues. The CDR3 nucleotides are TGTGCCAGCAGCGACCGACAGTATAATTCACCCCTCCACTTT. This codes for CASSDRQYNSPLHF.

This chain links TRBV4-3 with TRBJ1-1; D may be TRBD1 (5 bases). The germline V gene has CDR1 LGHNA and CDR2 YSLEER. The CDR3 consists of 13 residues. With 2 bases removed from V and 7 bases from J, the gap between germline ends came to 11 bases. In DNA form, the CDR3 reads TGCGCCAGCAGCCAACAGGAGGGGCGTGAAGCTTTCTTT. This codes for CASSQQEGREAFF.

The chain joins TRBV2 to TRBJ2-1; TRBD1 agrees at 10 bases. This CDR3 is 15 amino acids long. V lost 7 bases, J lost 9 bases, and 12 bases stayed unmatched. Per the germline V gene, CDR1 is SNHLY and CDR2 is FYNNEI. The CDR3 DNA sequence: TGTGCCAGCATTCCCGGGACAGGGGATTTGGGTGAGCAGTTCTTC. Translated: CASIPGTGDLGEQFF.

This clone was detected once. The chain joins TRBV9 to TRBJ2-5; D gene unclear. Germline V gene lookup returns CDR1 SGDLS and CDR2 YYNGEE. The CDR3 covers 12 residues. The V end lost 0 bases, the J end lost 4 bases, and 4 bases lay between the germline ends. The CDR3 is CASSVAGETQYF. CDR3 nucleotides: TGTGCCAGCAGCGTAGCCGGAGAGACCCAGTACTTC.